A selection of T cell receptor beta chains follows, all from one sample in a study of blood T cell repertoires in COVID-19. Generated by immunoSEQ multiplex PCR, the TCRdb table keeps only in-frame clones and is missing some. The sample yields 250,000 to 300,000 clones, approximately 86% seen once. Material: peripheral blood. These receptors were collected from a man between 18 and 35 years old with active or convalescent COVID-19. Each CDR3 is given with its conserved first and last residue. A D gene is named only where the DNA matches it firmly. Size is omitted from some rows. Given values are once, few, many or a class for expanded clones.

length: 12
V: TRBV30
size: -
J: TRBJ2-3
D: -
CDR3: CAWKSSTDTQYF
DNA: TGTGCCTGGAAATCCTCCACAGATACGCAGTATTTT

length: 15
V: TRBV4-1
size: few
J: TRBJ1-2
D: -
CDR3: CASKSSTEIAYGYTF
DNA: TGCGCCAGCAAATCCTCGACAGAAATTGCTTATGGCTACACCTTC

length: 16
V: TRBV7-9
size: -
J: TRBJ2-2
D: TRBD1
CDR3: CASSYYRGTNTGELFF
DNA: TGTGCCAGCAGCTATTACAGGGGTACGAACACCGGGGAGCTGTTTTTT

length: 16
V: TRBV5-1
size: -
J: TRBJ2-7
D: -
CDR3: CASSFLPDPSSYEQYF
DNA: TGCGCCAGCAGCTTCCTTCCCGACCCTAGCTCCTACGAGCAGTACTTC

length: 15
V: TRBV15
size: -
J: TRBJ2-2
D: TRBD1
CDR3: CATSPRDRVAGELFF
DNA: TGTGCCACCAGCCCCCGGGACAGGGTGGCCGGGGAGCTGTTTTTT

length: 14
V: TRBV6-6
size: -
J: TRBJ2-1
D: TRBD2
CDR3: CASTDGLAATWRFF
DNA: TGTGCCAGCACGGACGGACTAGCAGCGACCTGGCGGTTCTTC

length: 13
V: TRBV10-2
size: -
J: TRBJ1-1
D: -
CDR3: CASSEDRWTEAFF
DNA: TGCGCCAGCAGTGAAGACAGGTGGACTGAAGCTTTCTTT

length: 14
V: TRBV7-9
size: -
J: TRBJ1-3
D: -
CDR3: CASSRTVSGNTIYF
DNA: TGTGCCAGCAGCCGGACAGTCTCTGGAAACACCATATATTTT

length: 14
V: TRBV28
size: -
J: TRBJ2-3
D: TRBD1
CDR3: CASSYPDRADTQYF
DNA: TGTGCCAGCAGTTACCCCGACAGGGCAGATACGCAGTATTTT

length: 15
V: TRBV27
size: -
J: TRBJ2-7
D: -
CDR3: CASSPLGSGDYEQYF
DNA: TGTGCCAGCAGTCCCCTAGGAAGCGGAGACTACGAGCAGTACTTC

length: 16
V: TRBV10-3
size: -
J: TRBJ1-1
D: TRBD1
CDR3: CAISGFPGQGRTEAFF
DNA: TGTGCCATCAGTGGTTTCCCGGGACAGGGGAGGACTGAAGCTTTCTTT

length: 14
V: TRBV9
size: -
J: TRBJ1-5
D: -
CDR3: CASSVDVMGRSQHF
DNA: TGTGCCAGCAGCGTAGATGTAATGGGGAGATCCCAGCATTTT

length: 12
V: TRBV30
size: -
J: TRBJ2-7
D: -
CDR3: CACYSSQREQYF
DNA: TGTGCCTGCTATTCTTCCCAGCGCGAGCAGTACTTC

length: 17
V: TRBV9
size: -
J: TRBJ2-7
D: TRBD2
CDR3: CASSYGLAGLGGGEQYF
DNA: TGTGCCAGCAGCTACGGCCTAGCGGGACTTGGCGGGGGAGAGCAGTACTTC

length: 16
V: TRBV5-1
size: -
J: TRBJ1-6
D: TRBD1
CDR3: CASSIRQGWEKSPLHF
DNA: TGCGCCAGCAGCATCCGACAGGGGTGGGAAAAATCACCCCTCCACTTT

length: 13
V: TRBV27
size: few
J: TRBJ1-1
D: TRBD1
CDR3: CASSLGQGPEAFF
DNA: TGTGCCAGCAGTTTGGGACAGGGACCTGAAGCTTTCTTT

length: 14
V: TRBV30
size: -
J: TRBJ2-3
D: TRBD1
CDR3: CAWDRGRSPDTQYF
DNA: TGTGCCTGGGACAGGGGCCGCAGTCCAGATACGCAGTATTTT

length: 15
V: TRBV5-4
size: -
J: TRBJ1-2
D: TRBD1
CDR3: CASSLGTGGIYGYTF
DNA: TGTGCCAGCAGCTTGGGGACAGGGGGCATCTATGGCTACACCTTC

length: 16
V: TRBV5-1
size: -
J: TRBJ2-7
D: TRBD1
CDR3: CASSLALGGGSYEQYF
DNA: TGCGCCAGCAGCTTGGCCTTAGGGGGCGGCTCCTACGAGCAGTACTTC

length: 16
V: TRBV14
size: -
J: TRBJ1-2
D: TRBD1
CDR3: CASSPFRDRVSHGYTF
DNA: TGTGCCAGCAGCCCCTTCCGGGACAGGGTATCTCATGGCTACACCTTC

length: 17
V: TRBV9
size: -
J: TRBJ1-1
D: TRBD1
CDR3: CASSRGTASDTSTEAFF
DNA: TGTGCCAGCAGCCGAGGGACAGCCTCAGATACGAGCACTGAAGCTTTCTTT

length: 16
V: TRBV7-6
size: -
J: TRBJ1-2
D: -
CDR3: CASSLEPDTEAYGYTF
DNA: TGTGCCAGCAGCTTAGAACCGGACACCGAGGCCTATGGCTACACCTTC

length: 17
V: TRBV9
size: -
J: TRBJ2-1
D: -
CDR3: CASSGALGGVVIAEQFF
DNA: TGTGCCAGCAGCGGGGCGCTGGGGGGAGTAGTCATAGCCGAGCAGTTCTTC

length: 17
V: TRBV10-1
size: -
J: TRBJ2-2
D: TRBD2
CDR3: CASSESLREKNTGELFF
DNA: TGCGCCAGCAGTGAGTCTTTGCGGGAGAAGAACACCGGGGAGCTGTTTTTT

length: 16
V: TRBV6-6
size: -
J: TRBJ2-3
D: -
CDR3: CASSPQLGRGGDTQYF
DNA: TGTGCCAGCAGTCCGCAACTGGGCAGGGGTGGAGATACGCAGTATTTT

length: 13
V: TRBV18
size: -
J: TRBJ2-1
D: -
CDR3: CATMTQGKGEQFF
DNA: TGTGCCACCATGACTCAGGGCAAGGGTGAGCAGTTCTTC

length: 16
V: TRBV13
size: -
J: TRBJ2-5
D: TRBD2
CDR3: CASSLLAGRGRETQYF
DNA: TGTGCCAGCAGCCTCTTAGCGGGAAGGGGTCGAGAGACCCAGTACTTC

length: 15
V: TRBV7-9
size: -
J: TRBJ2-2
D: -
CDR3: CASSLKGLVPGELFF
DNA: TGTGCCAGCAGCTTAAAGGGGTTGGTTCCCGGGGAGCTGTTTTTT

length: 15
V: TRBV27
size: -
J: TRBJ2-3
D: TRBD2
CDR3: CASSLSTSGRDTQYF
DNA: TGTGCCAGCAGTTTATCAACTAGCGGGAGGGATACGCAGTATTTT

length: 16
V: TRBV9
size: -
J: TRBJ2-3
D: TRBD2
CDR3: CASSVRVLAGPDTQYF
DNA: TGTGCCAGCAGCGTGCGAGTCCTAGCGGGACCAGATACGCAGTATTTT

length: 13
V: TRBV6-6
size: -
J: TRBJ1-1
D: TRBD1
CDR3: CASSAQGDTEAFF
DNA: TGTGCCAGCAGTGCACAGGGGGACACTGAAGCTTTCTTT